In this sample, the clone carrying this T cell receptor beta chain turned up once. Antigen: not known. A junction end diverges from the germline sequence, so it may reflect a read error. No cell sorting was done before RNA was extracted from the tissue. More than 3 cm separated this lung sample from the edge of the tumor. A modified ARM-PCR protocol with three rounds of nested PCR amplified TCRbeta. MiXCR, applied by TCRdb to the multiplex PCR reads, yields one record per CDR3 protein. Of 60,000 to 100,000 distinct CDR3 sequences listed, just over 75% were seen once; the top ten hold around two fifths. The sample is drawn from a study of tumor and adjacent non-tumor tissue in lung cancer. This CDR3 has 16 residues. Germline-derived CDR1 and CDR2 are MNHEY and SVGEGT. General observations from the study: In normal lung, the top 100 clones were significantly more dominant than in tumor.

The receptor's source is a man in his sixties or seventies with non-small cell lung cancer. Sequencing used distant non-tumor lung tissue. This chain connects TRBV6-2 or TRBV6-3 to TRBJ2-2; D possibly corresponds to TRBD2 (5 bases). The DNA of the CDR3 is TGTGCCAGCAGTTCCTCAGAGGGCCAAGACACCGGGGAGCTCTTTTTT. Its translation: CASSSSEGQDTGELFF.